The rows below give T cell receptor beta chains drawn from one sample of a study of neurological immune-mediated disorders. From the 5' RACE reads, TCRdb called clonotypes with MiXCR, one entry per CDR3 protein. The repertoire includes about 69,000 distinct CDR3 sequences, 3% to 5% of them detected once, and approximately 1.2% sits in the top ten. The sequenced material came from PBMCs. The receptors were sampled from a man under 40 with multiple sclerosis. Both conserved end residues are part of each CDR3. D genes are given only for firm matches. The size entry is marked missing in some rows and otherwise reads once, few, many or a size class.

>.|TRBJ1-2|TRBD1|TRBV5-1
TGCGCCAGCGCCGCGACAGGGGGGAAAGGCTACACCTTC
CASAATGGKGYTF
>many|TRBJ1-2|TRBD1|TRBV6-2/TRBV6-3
TGTGCCAGCAGTTACCCCCCCGGGACAGATTATGGCTACACCTTC
CASSYPPGTDYGYTF
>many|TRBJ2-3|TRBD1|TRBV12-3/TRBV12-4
TGTGCCAGCAGGAGTAACAGGGGGCCCGCAGATACGCAGTATTTT
CASRSNRGPADTQYF
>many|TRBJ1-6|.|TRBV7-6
TGTGCCAGCAGCCCGGGTCCGAATTCACCCCTCCACTTT
CASSPGPNSPLHF
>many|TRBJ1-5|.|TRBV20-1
TGCAGTGCTAGAGATTCTCTAAACCAGCCCCAGCATTTT
CSARDSLNQPQHF
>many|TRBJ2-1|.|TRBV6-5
TGTGCCAGCAGTTCGACCGGTGAGCAGTTCTTC
CASSSTGEQFF
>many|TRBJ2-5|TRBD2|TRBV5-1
TGCGCCAGCAGCCTGAGGACCCTAGCGGGGAGAAAAGAGACCCAGTACTTC
CASSLRTLAGRKETQYF
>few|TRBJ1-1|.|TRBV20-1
TGCAGTGCTAGAGATCTGGGGAAAGGCCTCAAAGCTTTCTTT
CSARDLGKGLKAFF
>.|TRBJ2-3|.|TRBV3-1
TGTGCCAGCAGCCAAGGAGATACGCAGTATTTT
CASSQGDTQYF
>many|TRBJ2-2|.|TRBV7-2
TGTGCCAGCAGCGGCGGTCTGGGCGCCGGGGAGCTGTTTTTT
CASSGGLGAGELFF
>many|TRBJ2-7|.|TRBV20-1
TGCAGTGCCCATCCGGGACTGCCCTACGAGCAGTACTTC
CSAHPGLPYEQYF
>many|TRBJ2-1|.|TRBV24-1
TGTGCCACCAGTGGAGGAAAGGGCTCCTACAATGAGCAGTTCTTC
CATSGGKGSYNEQFF
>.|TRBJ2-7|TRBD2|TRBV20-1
TGCAGTGCTAGGGGGACTGGCGGGGGGGCCGTACCCTACGAGCAGTACTTC
CSARGTGGGAVPYEQYF
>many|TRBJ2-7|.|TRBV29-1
TGCAGCGTTGAGGAGGGCAAGAGTTACGAGCAGTACTTC
CSVEEGKSYEQYF
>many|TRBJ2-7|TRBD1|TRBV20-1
TGCAGTGCTTGGGCCGGGACAGGGACTCCCGAGCAGTACTTC
CSAWAGTGTPEQYF
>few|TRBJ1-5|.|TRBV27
TGTGCCAGCGGCTCAATGAGAGGGGGTTGGCAGCCCCAGAATTTT
CASGSMRGGWQPQNF
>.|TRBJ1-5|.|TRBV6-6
TGTGCCAGCAGCAGGGAAGGTCAGCCCCAGAATTTT
CASSREGQPQNF
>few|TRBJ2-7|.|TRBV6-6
TGTGCCAGCAGTCCACGGACGTTTTTCTCCTACGAGCAGTACTTC
CASSPRTFFSYEQYF
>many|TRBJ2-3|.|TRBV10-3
TGTGCCGCCCGAACAACAGATACGCAGTATTTT
CAARTTDTQYF
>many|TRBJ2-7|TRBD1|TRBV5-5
TGTGCCAGCAGCTTGGTAGGGGACAGGGGAGGCGAGCAGTACTTC
CASSLVGDRGGEQYF
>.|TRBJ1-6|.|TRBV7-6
TGTGCCAGCAGCCCCGACCGGGGATCACCCCTCAACTTT
CASSPDRGSPLNF
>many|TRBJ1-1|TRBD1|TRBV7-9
TGTGCCAGCAGCGACTCAACAGGGGGCGAGACCTTAAACACTGAAGCTTTCTTT
CASSDSTGGETLNTEAFF
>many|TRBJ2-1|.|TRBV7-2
TGTGCCAGCAGCTTAGTCGGGGGCTACAATGAGCAGTTCTTC
CASSLVGGYNEQFF
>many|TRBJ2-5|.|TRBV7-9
TGTGCCAGCAGCCCCATATGGTACCAAGAGACCCAGTACTTC
CASSPIWYQETQYF
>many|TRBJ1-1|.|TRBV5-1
TGCGCCAGCAGCTTGGACCGCCCGAACACTGAAGCTTTCTTT
CASSLDRPNTEAFF
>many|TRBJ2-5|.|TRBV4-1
TGCGCCAGCAGCCACCGAGCACAGCTTCAAGAGACCCAGTACTTC
CASSHRAQLQETQYF
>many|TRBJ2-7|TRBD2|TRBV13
TGTGCCAGCAGCCCACGGGGGGTCAACGAGCAGTACTTC
CASSPRGVNEQYF
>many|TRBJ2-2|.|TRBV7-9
TGTGCCAGCAGGTTCGGGGCCGCGAACACCGGGGAGCTGTTTTTT
CASRFGAANTGELFF
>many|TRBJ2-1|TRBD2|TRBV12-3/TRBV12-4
TGTGCCAGCAGTTTACTACGTAGCGGGGGTATCTACAATGAGCAGTTCTTC
CASSLLRSGGIYNEQFF
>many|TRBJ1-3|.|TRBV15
TGTGCCACCAGCAAGGGCACCTCTGGAAACACCATATATTTT
CATSKGTSGNTIYF
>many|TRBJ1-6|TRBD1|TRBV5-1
TGCGCCAGCAGCTTGACCGACAGGGTCAATTCACCCCTCAACTTT
CASSLTDRVNSPLNF
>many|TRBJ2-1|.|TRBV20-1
TGCAGTGCTAGAGAATTCCGACAGGAATTAGTTGAGCAGTTCTTC
CSAREFRQELVEQFF
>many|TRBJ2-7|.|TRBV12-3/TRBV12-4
TGTGCCAGCAGCGCCGGGATGTACGAGCAGTACTTC
CASSAGMYEQYF
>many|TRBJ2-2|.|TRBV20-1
TGCAGTGCTAGAGCTCAAGATAACACCGGGGAGCTGTTTTTT
CSARAQDNTGELFF
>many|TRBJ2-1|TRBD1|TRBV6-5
TGTGCCAGCAGTTACTCGGGGACAGGGGGCACGGGTGAGCAGTTCTTC
CASSYSGTGGTGEQFF
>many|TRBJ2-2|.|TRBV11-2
TGTGCCAGCAGCTTGTGGAAGTCCGCGAACACCGGGGAGCTGTTTTTT
CASSLWKSANTGELFF
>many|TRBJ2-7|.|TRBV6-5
TGTGCCAGCAGGCAGGGACCCTCCTACGAGCAGTACTTC
CASRQGPSYEQYF
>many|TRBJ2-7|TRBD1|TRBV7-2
TGTGCCAGCAGAGATACCCCGGGACAGTCCCCTGACGAGCAGTACTTC
CASRDTPGQSPDEQYF
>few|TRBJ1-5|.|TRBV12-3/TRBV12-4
TGTGCCAGCAGTTTATACAGCCCCCCATCGCCCCAGCATTTT
CASSLYSPPSPQHF
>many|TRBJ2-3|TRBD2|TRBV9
TGTGCCAGCAGCGTAGGGGCTAGCGGGGGGGCTTCAGATACGCAGTATTTT
CASSVGASGGASDTQYF
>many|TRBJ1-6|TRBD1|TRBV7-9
TGTGCCAGCAGCTCCCAACAGGGGGCGAATTCACCCCTCCACTTT
CASSSQQGANSPLHF
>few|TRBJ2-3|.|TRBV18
TGTGCCAGCTCACTGACACTCACAGATACGCAGTATTTT
CASSLTLTDTQYF
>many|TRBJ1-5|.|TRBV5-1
TGCGCCAGCAGCTTAGGATTAGGGGGACAGCCCCAGCATTTT
CASSLGLGGQPQHF